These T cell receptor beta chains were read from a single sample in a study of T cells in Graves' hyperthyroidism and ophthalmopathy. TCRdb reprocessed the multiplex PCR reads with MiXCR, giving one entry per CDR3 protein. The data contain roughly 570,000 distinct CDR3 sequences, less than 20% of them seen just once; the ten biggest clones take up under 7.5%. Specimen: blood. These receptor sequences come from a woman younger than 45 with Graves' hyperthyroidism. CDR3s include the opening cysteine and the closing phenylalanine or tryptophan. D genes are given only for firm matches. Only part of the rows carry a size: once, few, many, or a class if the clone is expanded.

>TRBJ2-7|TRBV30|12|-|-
CAWSGGTYEQYF
TGTGCCTGGTCGGGCGGAACCTACGAGCAGTACTTC
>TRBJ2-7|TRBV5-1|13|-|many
CASSLGRTPLWYF
TGCGCCAGCAGCTTGGGTAGGACGCCGCTCTGGTACTTC
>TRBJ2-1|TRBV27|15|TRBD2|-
CASSISGGPYNEQFF
TGTGCCAGCAGCATAAGCGGGGGCCCCTACAATGAGCAGTTCTTC
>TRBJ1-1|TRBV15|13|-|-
CATAKVMNTEAFF
TGTGCCACGGCAAAAGTCATGAACACTGAAGCTTTCTTT
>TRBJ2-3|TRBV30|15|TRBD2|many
CAWSRTSGITDTQYF
TGTGCCTGGAGTCGGACTAGCGGAATCACAGATACGCAGTATTTT
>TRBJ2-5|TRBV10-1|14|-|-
CASSESAYQETQYF
TGCGCCAGCAGTGAGTCGGCGTACCAAGAGACCCAGTACTTC
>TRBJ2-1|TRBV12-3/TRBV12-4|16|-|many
CASSHHVVGENNEQFF
TGTGCCAGCAGTCACCACGTCGTTGGGGAAAACAATGAGCAGTTCTTC
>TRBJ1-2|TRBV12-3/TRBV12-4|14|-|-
CASSPGTSPYGYTF
TGTGCCAGCAGTCCAGGGACCTCTCCCTATGGCTACACCTTC
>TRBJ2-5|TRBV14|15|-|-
CASSQDGLPGQTQYF
TGTGCCAGCAGCCAAGACGGCCTCCCAGGGCAGACCCAGTACTTC
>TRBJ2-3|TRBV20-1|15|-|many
CSATLRESSTDTQYF
TGCAGTGCTACTCTCCGGGAGTCATCCACAGATACGCAGTATTTT
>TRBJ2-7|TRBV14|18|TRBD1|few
CASSHTVSGTGGFYEQYF
TGTGCCAGCAGCCACACCGTATCTGGGACAGGGGGCTTCTACGAGCAGTACTTC